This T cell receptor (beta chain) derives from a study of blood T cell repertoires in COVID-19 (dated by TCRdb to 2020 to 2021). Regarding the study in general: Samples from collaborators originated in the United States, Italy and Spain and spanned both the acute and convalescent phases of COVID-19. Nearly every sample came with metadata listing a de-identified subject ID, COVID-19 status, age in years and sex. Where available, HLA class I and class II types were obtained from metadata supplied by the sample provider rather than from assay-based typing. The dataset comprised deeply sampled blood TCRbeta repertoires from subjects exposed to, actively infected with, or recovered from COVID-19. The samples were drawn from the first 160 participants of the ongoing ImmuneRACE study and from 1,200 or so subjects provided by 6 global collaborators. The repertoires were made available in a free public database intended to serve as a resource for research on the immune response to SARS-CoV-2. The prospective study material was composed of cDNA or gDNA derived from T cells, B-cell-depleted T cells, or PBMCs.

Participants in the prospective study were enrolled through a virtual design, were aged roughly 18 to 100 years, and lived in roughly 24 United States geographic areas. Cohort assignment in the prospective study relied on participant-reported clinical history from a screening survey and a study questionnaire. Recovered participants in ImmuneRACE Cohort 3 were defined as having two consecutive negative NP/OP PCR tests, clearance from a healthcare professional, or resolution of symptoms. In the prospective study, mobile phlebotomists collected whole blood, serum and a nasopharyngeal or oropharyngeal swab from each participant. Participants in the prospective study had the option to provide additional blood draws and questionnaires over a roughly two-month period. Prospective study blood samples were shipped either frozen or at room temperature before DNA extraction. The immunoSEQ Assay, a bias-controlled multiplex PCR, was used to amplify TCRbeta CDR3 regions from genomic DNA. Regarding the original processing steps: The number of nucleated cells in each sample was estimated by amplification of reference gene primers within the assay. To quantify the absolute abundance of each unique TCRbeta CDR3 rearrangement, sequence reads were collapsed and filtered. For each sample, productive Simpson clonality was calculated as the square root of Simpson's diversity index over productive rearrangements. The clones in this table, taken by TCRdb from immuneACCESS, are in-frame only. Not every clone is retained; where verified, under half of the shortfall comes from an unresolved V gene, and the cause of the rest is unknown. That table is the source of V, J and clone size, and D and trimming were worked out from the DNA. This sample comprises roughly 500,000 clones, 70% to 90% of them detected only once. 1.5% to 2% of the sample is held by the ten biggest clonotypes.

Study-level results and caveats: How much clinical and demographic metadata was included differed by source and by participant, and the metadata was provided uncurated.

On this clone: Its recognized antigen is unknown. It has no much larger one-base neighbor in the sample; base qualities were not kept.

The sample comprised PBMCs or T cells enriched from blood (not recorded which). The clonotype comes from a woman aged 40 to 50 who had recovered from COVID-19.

CDR3 region: CASGWTGPGNTIYF. DNA sequence: TGTGCCAGTGGGTGGACAGGGCCCGGAAACACCATATATTTT. Recombination linked TRBV19 to TRBJ1-3, with 8 middle bases fitting TRBD1. Including the terminal cysteine and phenylalanine, the CDR3 comprises 14 residues. Only the CDR3 part of the read is kept: 42 bases, read in frame from the first base. CDR1 and CDR2 (LNHDA, SQIVND) derive from the germline V gene (reference sequence). V loses 8 bases at its end and J loses 4 bases; junction bases beyond the gene matches: 7. The entire variable domain, with the stretches around the CDR3 drawn from the reference TRBV19 and TRBJ1-3 proteins, is DGGITQSPKYLFRKEGQNVTLSCEQNLNHDAMYWYRQDPGQGLRLIYYSQIVNDFQKGDIAEGYSVSREKKESFPLTVTSAQKNPTAFYLCASGWTGPGNTIYFGEGSWLTVV.